This T cell receptor (beta chain) appears in the sequencing data of a study of T cell responses to AZD1222 COVID-19 vaccine (dated by TCRdb to the early 2020s). With regard to the full study: AZD1222 recipients whose second dose came at about 4 weeks and those whose second dose came at about 12 weeks were combined into one group, since spike-specific TCR depth and breadth did not differ between the two schedules. A total of about 230 trial participants underwent TCR sequencing, of whom some 210 received two doses of AZD1222 and about 25 received two doses of the MenACWY control vaccine. Trial participants were enrolled by age into subgroups of 18-55, 56-69 and 70-plus years, and around 140, 26 and 57 TCR-sequenced participants, respectively, were included in these subgroups. Broad study findings and their caveats: CD4 TCRs associated with the vaccine covered the entire spike protein, and the dominant responses were in regions 160-218 and 743-854. Reportedly, close to half of the unique spike-specific TCRs recognized epitopes lying outside the regions that are mutated in the B.1.351 and B.1.1.7 variants. Participants were mostly white British, with more females than males. The authors suggested clonal diversity may have been underestimated. After two AZD1222 doses, spike-specific TCR breadth and depth were significantly higher than at day 0 and than in MenACWY recipients. Because no samples from the day 14 peak response were available, repertoires could be characterized only after the peak T cell response. The 56-69-year group was small, and its depth increase did not reach significance, likely because of low power. Conclusions about previously exposed vaccinees were limited because only six or seven AZD1222 recipients were SARS-CoV-2 seropositive at baseline.

In light of the paper, this sample's time point label describes: baseline before first vaccination. Vaccinee samples were obtained from the UK trials COV001 and COV002, which included a single-blind randomized controlled phase 2/3 trial of AZD1222 (ChAdOx1 nCoV-19) in healthy adults. Trial participant PBMC samples were collected at day 0 and day 28 after the second dose for TCRbeta chain sequencing. The CDR3 runs 16 amino acids, cysteine and phenylalanine included. CDR3 DNA is the only sequence kept; it has 48 bases, read in frame from the first base. Trimming takes 1 base from V and 0 bases from J, and the germline ends sit 10 bases apart. Sequences SGHAT (CDR1) and FQNNGV (CDR2) are obtained from the germline V gene. Details on this clone: The specificity of this receptor is unknown. Base qualities were left out, and no much larger clone turns up one base away.

The CDR3 regions of human TCRbeta chains were analyzed by immunosequencing. As for the authors' bioinformatics: TCRs in the repertoires were compared against a reference library of SARS-CoV-2-specific TCRs that had been generated with the MIRA antigen-specificity platform. Breadth meant the fraction of unique TCRs that were SARS-CoV-2-associated, whereas depth meant the fraction of total T cells that were SARS-CoV-2-associated. Using the MIRA data, each spike-specific TCR was assigned both to the spike region to which the TCR was reactive and to a CD4 or CD8 class. Log10-transformed breadth and depth values were compared by one-way ANOVA with Sidak's multiple comparisons tests. TCRdb obtained this table from immuneACCESS and retained in-frame rearrangements with V and J assigned. These tables miss some clones; where compared with another copy, unresolved V genes account for less than half of the shortfall, and the remainder is unexplained. V and J calls and clone size are those listed in that table; D and trimming were worked out from the DNA. This sample comprises roughly 160,000 clones, approximately 91% of them detected only once. The ten largest account for more than 5.5% of the sample.

The clonotype comes from an adult in good health. The sequence is built from TRBV11-2 and TRBJ2-1; too little of a D gene remains to name it. Here the sequenced sample was peripheral blood, taken on day 0 of AZD1222 vaccination. The bases are TGTGCCAGCAGCTTAGTCCCGGGCCTCTCCTACAATGAGCAGTTCTTC. Translated, this gives CASSLVPGLSYNEQFF.